Given below is one T cell receptor (beta chain) in context. The target antigen is unknown. The record originates from a study of shared clonotypes between healthy human individuals. The V and J ends lost 7 bases and 2 bases, in that order; junction bases with no gene match: 7. The germline gives CDR1 SGHTS, CDR2 YDEGEE. This CDR3 contains 15 residues. The protocol was immunoSEQ multiplex PCR, while the TCRdb copy is restricted to in-frame clones and leaves out a portion. The data hold 1 million to 1.2 million clones, with approximately 75% observed a single time. Overall study results and limits: Few donors restricted represented genetic and exposure-history diversity.

Input material: memory CD4+ T cells from PBMCs. This sample's subset: CD45RA-negative fraction. The receptor comes from a man aged 18 to 35 in good health. Some clones in this sample may be carry-over from other donors' samples. The rearrangement links TRBV5-8 to TRBJ2-5; 11 bases fit TRBD2. The CDR3 bases are TGTGCCAGCGGCCTCGGGACTAGCGGACAAGAGACCCAGTACTTC. It yields the protein CASGLGTSGQETQYF.